This is a list of T cell receptor beta chains from one sample in a study of blood T cell repertoires in COVID-19. Clones were sequenced by immunoSEQ multiplex PCR, and TCRdb holds only the in-frame ones, with some missing. Of around 180,000 clones in the sample, over 75% are singletons; the top ten hold 9.8%. The sequencing input was peripheral blood. The receptors were gathered from a woman of 80 years or more with acute or convalescent COVID-19. Each CDR3 is given with its conserved first and last residue. A D gene is named only where the DNA matches it firmly. The size entry is marked missing in some rows and otherwise reads once, few, many or a size class.

v_call	d_call	clone_size	j_call	cdr3_nt	cdr3_aa
TRBV25-1	.	.	TRBJ2-1	TGTGCCAGCAGTGACAGAGCCGGGACTCCCATCCACAATGAGCAGTTCTTC	CASSDRAGTPIHNEQFF
TRBV12-3/TRBV12-4	TRBD1	.	TRBJ2-1	TGTGCCAGCAGGAGGACAGGGTTGCATGAGCAGTTCTTC	CASRRTGLHEQFF
TRBV5-1	TRBD2	.	TRBJ2-7	TGCGCCAGCAGCGGGACTAGCGGGAGGGCGTTCGAGCAGTACTTC	CASSGTSGRAFEQYF
TRBV2	.	.	TRBJ2-2	TGTGCCAGCATGGGGGCGGGCACCGGGGAGCTGTTTTTT	CASMGAGTGELFF
TRBV16	.	few	TRBJ1-4	TGTGCCAGCAGCCAATCTGATGGAGCTAATGAAAAACTGTTTTTT	CASSQSDGANEKLFF
TRBV5-1	.	.	TRBJ1-2	TGCGCCAGCAGCTCTGGGGCGCAGGTAGAAGGCTACACCTTC	CASSSGAQVEGYTF
TRBV6-5	TRBD1	.	TRBJ1-6	TGTGCCAGCAGCGACAGGGAAAGTGGTGCGCCCCTCCACTTT	CASSDRESGAPLHF
TRBV18	TRBD1	.	TRBJ2-2	TGTGCCAGCTCACACACCAGGGGACAGAAAGTTACCGGGGAGCTGTTTTTT	CASSHTRGQKVTGELFF
TRBV5-8	TRBD2	.	TRBJ2-3	TGTGCCAGCAGCTTCGCTAGCGGGGGGGCAGTCAGGGCAGATACGCAGTATTTT	CASSFASGGAVRADTQYF
TRBV19	TRBD1	.	TRBJ1-2	TGTGCCAGTAGTACCGCGCTAACCAGGGGGACTAACTATGGCTACACCTTC	CASSTALTRGTNYGYTF
TRBV5-4	TRBD2	.	TRBJ2-1	TGTGCCAGCAGCTTGGAACTAGCGGGAGGCGATGAGCAGTTCTTC	CASSLELAGGDEQFF
TRBV6-2/TRBV6-3	.	.	TRBJ1-1	TGTGCCAGCAGTTACGAGGGGAGGACTGAAGCTTTCTTT	CASSYEGRTEAFF
TRBV3-1/TRBV3-2	.	.	TRBJ1-2	TGTGCCAGCGGCCTTCTGGGGGGGTCCTATGGCTACACCTTC	CASGLLGGSYGYTF
TRBV27	TRBD2	many	TRBJ2-2	TGTGCCAGCAGTCCGACCGGGACTAGCGGGAGACAAGTCGGGGAGCTGTTTTTT	CASSPTGTSGRQVGELFF
TRBV29-1	TRBD1	.	TRBJ1-5	TGCAGTGCCGGGACAGGAGATCAGCCCCAGCATTTT	CSAGTGDQPQHF
TRBV6-5	.	many	TRBJ2-1	TGTGCCAGCAGTTACTCGGCAGGCTCCTACAATGAGCAGTTCTTC	CASSYSAGSYNEQFF
TRBV4-3	TRBD1	.	TRBJ1-2	TGCGCCAGCAGCCAAGATGCGGCCAGGGGGATGTATGGCTACACCTTC	CASSQDAARGMYGYTF
TRBV7-9	TRBD1	.	TRBJ2-5	TGTGCCAGCAGTACAGGGGGAGAGACCCAGTACTTC	CASSTGGETQYF
TRBV5-1	TRBD2	.	TRBJ2-3	TGCGCCAGCAGCTCGCCGACTAGCGGGGGGGCAGATACGCAGTATTTT	CASSSPTSGGADTQYF
TRBV15	TRBD2	.	TRBJ2-2	TGTGCCACCCGACTAGCGGGAGGGCTAAACACCGGGGAGCTGTTTTTT	CATRLAGGLNTGELFF
TRBV19	TRBD1	once	TRBJ1-4	TGTGCCAGTAGCCCCATTTTTTTAGGGACAGCAGATGCAACTAATGAAAAACTGTTTTTT	CASSPIFLGTADATNEKLFF
TRBV29-1	TRBD2	.	TRBJ2-7	TGCAGCGCCGTAGCGGGAGCCTCCTACGAGCAGTACTTC	CSAVAGASYEQYF
TRBV5-1	TRBD2	.	TRBJ2-2	TGCGCCAGCAGCTTGAGGTGGACTAGCGGGGATAACACCGGGGAGCTGTTTTTT	CASSLRWTSGDNTGELFF
TRBV5-1	.	.	TRBJ2-5	TGCGCCAGCAGCGGCTCGGAGACCCAGTACTTC	CASSGSETQYF
TRBV6-5	TRBD1	.	TRBJ1-1	TGTGCCAGCGGAAAGACAGGGGCCACTGAAGCTTTCTTT	CASGKTGATEAFF
TRBV9	TRBD2	.	TRBJ2-7	TGTGCCAGCAGCAGGAGGACTAGCGGGCCCTACGAGCAGTACTTC	CASSRRTSGPYEQYF
TRBV5-1	TRBD2	.	TRBJ2-5	TGCGCCAGCAGCTTTACTAGCGGAACAAAAGAGACCCAGTACTTC	CASSFTSGTKETQYF
TRBV6-5	.	.	TRBJ1-1	TGTGCCAGCAGTTACTCGGGGGCACACGCTTTCTTT	CASSYSGAHAFF
TRBV7-3	TRBD2	.	TRBJ2-1	TGTGCCAGCAGCTCCCTAGCGGGAGGGGAGCAGTTCTTC	CASSSLAGGEQFF
TRBV6-1	TRBD1	once	TRBJ2-3	TGTGCCAGCAGTGTAACTCACGGGACAGGGACTCATACGCAGTATTTT	CASSVTHGTGTHTQYF
TRBV6-2/TRBV6-3	TRBD1	.	TRBJ2-5	TGTGCCAGCAGCCGATTTACCGGGACAGGACAAGAGACCCAGTACTTC	CASSRFTGTGQETQYF
TRBV18	.	.	TRBJ1-4	TGTGCCAGCTCACCGGGGCGACAGGAAAAACTGTTTTTT	CASSPGRQEKLFF
TRBV3-1/TRBV3-2	.	.	TRBJ1-2	TGTGCCAGCAGCCAAGCCCTATTAACAGGGTCCTATGGCTACACCTTC	CASSQALLTGSYGYTF
TRBV7-2	.	.	TRBJ2-1	TGTGCCAGCAGCTTCCACCGTTGGGACACCTACAATGAGCAGTTCTTC	CASSFHRWDTYNEQFF
TRBV7-9	.	many	TRBJ2-3	TGTGCCAGCAGCTTAGAGGGGTCCACAGATACGCAGTATTTT	CASSLEGSTDTQYF
TRBV15	TRBD2	once	TRBJ2-5	TGTGCCACCAGCAGAGATAGGCTAGCGGGGGGGCCGAGGGAGACCCAGTACTTC	CATSRDRLAGGPRETQYF
TRBV11-2	.	once	TRBJ1-4	TGTGCCAGCAGCCTGGGGGGGACAACTAATGAAAAACTGTTTTTT	CASSLGGTTNEKLFF
TRBV4-1	.	.	TRBJ2-4	TGCGCCAGCAGCCAGATTGGCCTAGCCAAAAACATTCAGTACTTC	CASSQIGLAKNIQYF
TRBV7-2	.	.	TRBJ1-2	TGTGCCAGCAGCTTAGGTCCAGGGAACTATGGCTACACCTTC	CASSLGPGNYGYTF
TRBV6-5	.	.	TRBJ2-1	TGTGCCAGCAGTTACTCTCCGGGAGTGGAGTTCTTC	CASSYSPGVEFF
TRBV9	.	.	TRBJ2-1	TGTGCCAGCAGCGACGCAGGGAACTACAATGAGCAGTTCTTC	CASSDAGNYNEQFF
TRBV29-1	.	.	TRBJ1-1	TGCAGCGCCCTACAGGGAGGGGCCACTGAAGCTTTCTTT	CSALQGGATEAFF
TRBV2	.	.	TRBJ1-3	TGTGCCAGCAGTGAACAGGGGGGAAACACCATATATTTT	CASSEQGGNTIYF
TRBV28	TRBD1	.	TRBJ1-2	TGTGCCAGCAGTTTAGTGGCAGGGGACAGGGGGCACTATGGCTACACCTTC	CASSLVAGDRGHYGYTF
TRBV11-2	.	.	TRBJ1-1	TGTGCCAGCAGCTTAGATCGGGAAATTGGGGCTTTCTTT	CASSLDREIGAFF
TRBV2	TRBD2	.	TRBJ2-3	TGTGCCAGCAGTGGGGGAGCGGGAGTAACAGATACGCAGTATTTT	CASSGGAGVTDTQYF
TRBV30	TRBD2	.	TRBJ2-1	TGTGCCTGGAGTGGAGGGAGGGCCTACAATGAGCAGTTCTTC	CAWSGGRAYNEQFF
TRBV19	TRBD1	once	TRBJ2-7	TGTGCCAGTAGTACCCGAGGGACAGGGGGAGGTCTCTACGAGCAGTACTTC	CASSTRGTGGGLYEQYF
TRBV7-9	.	few	TRBJ2-4	TGTGCCAGCAGCTTAGCAGCCTCCAAAAACATTCAGTACTTC	CASSLAASKNIQYF
TRBV19	.	.	TRBJ2-1	TGTGCCAGTAGCTACGGACAGAGAAGCAATGAGCAGTTCTTC	CASSYGQRSNEQFF
TRBV10-1	TRBD1	once	TRBJ2-1	TGCGCCAGCACCCCTATACCGGGACAGGGTCAAAAGTACTACAATGAGCAGTTCTTC	CASTPIPGQGQKYYNEQFF
TRBV2	.	.	TRBJ2-7	TGTGCCAGCAGTAACCCCTTGCGGCGTTCCCACGAGCAGTACTTC	CASSNPLRRSHEQYF
TRBV6-5	TRBD2	.	TRBJ2-7	TGTGCCACCATGAGGATGCTAGCGGGGGCCTACGAGCAGTACTTC	CATMRMLAGAYEQYF
TRBV2	.	.	TRBJ2-3	TGTGCCAGCAGAGCCGGGTCCGTCCGGGATACGCAGTATTTT	CASRAGSVRDTQYF
TRBV19	.	once	TRBJ1-3	TGTGCCAGTAGCCCCCCCGTATCTGGAAACACCATATATTTT	CASSPPVSGNTIYF